The clone carrying this TCR beta chain has ten or more counts. Its antigen is as yet unknown. Each CDR3 protein gets one entry after TCRdb re-called the reads with MiXCR. The data show about 360,000 distinct CDR3 sequences, 15% to 20% seen once. This CDR3 is 15 amino acids long. The germline CDR1 and CDR2 sequences are SEHNR and FQNEAQ (reference sequence). V shed 4 bases and J 2 bases; nucleotides not matched to a gene: 6. This entry comes from a study of T cell repertoires in cytomegalovirus infection. Study-wide context: Public TCR beta signatures were indicative of both CMV infection and a matching HLA type. Study results and caveats: The study identified carriers of CMV plus the relevant HLA from cumulative public TCR beta family frequency. The ex vivo response showed dominance by HLA-C-restricted CMV-specific TCR beta clonotypes.

This chain joins TRBV7-9 and TRBJ2-3, with 7 positions matching TRBD2. The clonotype was recovered from a human donor in good health (CMV status not recorded). Some clones in this sample may be carry-over from other donors' samples. Specimen: PBMCs. CDR3 sequence reads: CASSSWRGTTDTQYF. The CDR3 DNA sequence: TGTGCCAGCAGCTCGTGGCGGGGGACCACAGATACGCAGTATTTT.